The next 10 T cell receptor beta chains were all read from a single sample in a study of Graves' ophthalmopathy and Graves' hyperthyroidism. Using RNA transcripts, the TCR beta CDR3 regions were amplified. Second-round multiplex PCR came after a first-round RT-PCR that employed HTBI primers. From the multiplex PCR reads, TCRdb called clonotypes with MiXCR, one entry per CDR3 protein. This table holds just over 600,000 distinct CDR3 sequences, about a fifth found once. Sequenced input: peripheral blood. These receptors came from a woman aged 18 to 35 with stable Graves' hyperthyroidism. Some clones in this sample may be carry-over from other donors' samples.

This clonotype was recorded many times. The genes are TRBV12-3 or TRBV12-4 and TRBJ2-2, with 7 bases lining up with TRBD2. J lost 3 bases, V lost 6 bases, and 7 bases had no gene match. This CDR3 spans 15 amino acids. CDR3 DNA sequence: TGTGCCAGCAGCGCTCTTGGGGGGGACACCGGGGAGCTGTTTTTT. The encoded protein is CASSALGGDTGELFF.

In this sample, this clonotype turned up once. V usage is TRBV30 and J usage is TRBJ1-2; 8 bases match TRBD1. The length of the CDR3 is 18 residues. Germline CDR1 reads GTSNPN; CDR2 reads SVGIG (reference sequence). J lost 0 bases, V lost 1 base, and 13 bases had no gene match. Here the CDR3 DNA reads TGTGCCTGGAGTGCCCCCCGGACAGGGCCCCAAGCTAACTATGGCTACACCTTC. This sequence encodes CAWSAPRTGPQANYGYTF.

This clonotype was picked up many times. CDR3 DNA: TGCAGTGCTAGATGGACTAGCGGGAGATTTGGCACAGATACGCAGTATTTT. Translating gives CSARWTSGRFGTDTQYF. The V gene is TRBV20-1, the J gene TRBJ2-3; 13 bases are a match to TRBD2. Germline-derived CDR1 and CDR2 are DFQATT and SNEGSKA (reference sequence). Trimming took 2 bases from V and 1 from J; bases not matched to a gene: 6. CDR3 length: 17 amino acids.

The chain uses TRBV3-1 and TRBJ1-2; TRBD1 might be the D (6 bases). CDR3 length equals 14 residues. V was clipped by 4 bases and J by 5 bases, with 14 bases between them. Germline lookup yields CDR1 LGHDT and CDR2 YNNKEL (reference sequence). The CDR3 loop reads CASSPPGQKYGYTF. The DNA of the CDR3 is TGTGCCAGCAGCCCTCCCGGACAGAAATATGGCTACACCTTC.

In its sample, this clonotype was seen a few times. CDR3 coding DNA: TGTGCCAGCAGTGCCTGGACAGATTCGTATTCCTATGGCTACACCTTC. Its translation is CASSAWTDSYSYGYTF. The V and J genes are TRBV6-1 and TRBJ1-2; tentatively, D is TRBD1 (6 bases). The CDR3 length is 16 residues. Germline V gene sequence: CDR1 MNHNS, CDR2 SASEGT. Trimming took off 4 bases at V and 4 bases at J, with 19 bases between the two ends.

The table lists this clonotype with many counts. The V call is TRBV5-1, the J call TRBJ2-7; perhaps TRBD2 as D (6 bases). Germline assignment: CDR1 SGHRS and CDR2 YFSETQ. Trimming took off 3 bases at V and 0 bases at J, with 13 bases between the two ends. This CDR3 region has 15 residues. The CDR3 spells CASSSSGTVSYEQYF. The CDR3 nucleotides are TGCGCCAGCAGCTCCTCCGGGACTGTCTCCTACGAGCAGTACTTC.

This clonotype was seen at least ten times. The chain employs TRBV4-1 and TRBJ2-5; the D is unclear. The length of the CDR3 is 9 residues. V was cut by 8 bases and J by 4 bases, with 2 bases left in between. Germline values: CDR1 MGHRA, CDR2 YSYEKL. CDR3 bases: TGCGCCAGCCTAGAGACCCAGTACTTC. It specifies CASLETQYF.

The rearrangement uses TRBV28 and TRBJ2-7, with 11 bases that match TRBD2. The CDR3 is 14 amino acids. V shed 6 bases and J 2 bases; nucleotides not matched to a gene: 3. Germline lookup yields CDR1 MDHEN and CDR2 SYDVKM. CDR3 nucleotide sequence: TGTGCCAGCAGGGGACTAGCGGAGACCTACGAGCAGTACTTC. Translation: CASRGLAETYEQYF. Drawing the rest from reference TRBV28 and TRBJ2-7, the complete variable domain is DVKVTQSSRYLVKRTGEKVFLECVQDMDHENMFWYRQDPGLGLRLIYFSYDVKMKEKGDIPEGYSVSREKKERFSLILESASTNQTSMYLCASRGLAETYEQYFGPGTRLTVT.

Of note for this clonotype: A junction boundary mismatches the germline segment, possibly from a read error. The DNA for the CDR3 is TGTGCCATCAGTTTATCGGTTAGCACAGATACGCAGTATTTT. Translated, it gives CAISLSVSTDTQYF. The rearrangement joins TRBV27 to TRBJ2-3; no reliable D call. CDR1 is MNHEY and CDR2 is SMNVEV in the germline V gene (reference sequence). This CDR3 is 14 amino acids long.

This clonotype was seen many times. The rearrangement joins TRBV19 to TRBJ1-1, with unresolved D. The CDR3 runs 14 residues. Germline CDR1 reads LNHDA; CDR2 reads SQIVND (reference sequence). With 5 bases removed from V and 1 base from J, the gap between germline ends came to 11 bases. This chain's CDR3 is CASSYKGRNTEAFF. DNA for the CDR3: TGTGCCAGTAGTTACAAAGGCCGGAACACTGAAGCTTTCTTT.